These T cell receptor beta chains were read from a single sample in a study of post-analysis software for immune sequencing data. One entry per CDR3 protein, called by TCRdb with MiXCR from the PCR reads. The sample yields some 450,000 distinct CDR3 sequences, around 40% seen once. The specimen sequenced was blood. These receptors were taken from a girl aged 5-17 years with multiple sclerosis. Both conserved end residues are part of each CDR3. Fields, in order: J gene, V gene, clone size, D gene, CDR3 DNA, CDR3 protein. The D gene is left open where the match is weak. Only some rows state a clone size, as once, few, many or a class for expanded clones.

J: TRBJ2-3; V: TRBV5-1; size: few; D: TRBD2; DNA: TGCGCCAGCAGCTTGGCAACTAGCGGGAGAGCAGATACGCAGTATTTT; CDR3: CASSLATSGRADTQYF
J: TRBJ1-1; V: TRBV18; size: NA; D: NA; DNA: TGCGCCAGCTCACCCCCCTCCGGCGGGAGGAACACTGAAGCTTTCTTT; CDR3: CASSPPSGGRNTEAFF
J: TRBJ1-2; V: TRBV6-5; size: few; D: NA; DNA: TGTGCCAGCAGTTACGGCAGGACCTATGGCTACACCTTC; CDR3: CASSYGRTYGYTF
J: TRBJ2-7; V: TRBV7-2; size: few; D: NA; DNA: TGTGCCAGCAGCTTCCAAATCCTGGTCTACAATGAGCAGTACTTC; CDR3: CASSFQILVYNEQYF
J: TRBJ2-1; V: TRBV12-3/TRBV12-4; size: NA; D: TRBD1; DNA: TGTGCCAGCAGTTACCCGACAGGGTCGCGCAATGAGCAGTTCTTC; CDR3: CASSYPTGSRNEQFF
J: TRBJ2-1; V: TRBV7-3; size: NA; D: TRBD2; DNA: TGTGCCAGCAGCTCCGGAGCGGGAGTCACCAATGAGCAGTTCTTC; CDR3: CASSSGAGVTNEQFF
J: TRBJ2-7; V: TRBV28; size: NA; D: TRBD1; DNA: TGCGCCAGCAGAACCGACAGGGGGAGCTCCTACGAGCAGTACTTC; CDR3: CASRTDRGSSYEQYF
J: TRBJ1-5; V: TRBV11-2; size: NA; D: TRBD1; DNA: TGTGCCAGCAGCTTAGGACAGGGTAGGAGTCAGCCCCAGCATTTT; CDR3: CASSLGQGRSQPQHF
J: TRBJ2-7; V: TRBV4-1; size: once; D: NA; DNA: TGCGCCAGCAGCCAAGGGCGTGACGGGGGTTACGAGCAGTACTTC; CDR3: CASSQGRDGGYEQYF
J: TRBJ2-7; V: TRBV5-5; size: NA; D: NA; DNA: TGTGCCAGCAGCAAGTTCGGGGCACTCTACGAGCAGTACTTC; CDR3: CASSKFGALYEQYF
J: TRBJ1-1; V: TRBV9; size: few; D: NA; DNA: TGTGCCAGCAGCGTAGGGGACGGATTAATGAACACTGAAGCTTTCTTT; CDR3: CASSVGDGLMNTEAFF
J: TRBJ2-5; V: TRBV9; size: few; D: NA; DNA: TGTGCCAGCACCACCCCGGGAGAAGAGACCCAGTACTTC; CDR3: CASTTPGEETQYF
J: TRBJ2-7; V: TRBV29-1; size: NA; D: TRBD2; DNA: TGCAGCGGACTAGCGGGCTACGAGCAGTACTTC; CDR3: CSGLAGYEQYF
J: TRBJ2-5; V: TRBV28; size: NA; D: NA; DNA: TGTGCCAGCAGTTTATTGGAGTACCAAGAGACCCAGTACTTC; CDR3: CASSLLEYQETQYF
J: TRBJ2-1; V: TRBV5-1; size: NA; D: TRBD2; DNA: TGCGCCAGCAGCTTGAGTCTAGCGGGAGGGGCCAATGAGCAGTTCTTC; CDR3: CASSLSLAGGANEQFF
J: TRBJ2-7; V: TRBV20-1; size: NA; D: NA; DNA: TGCAGTGCTAGAATCCCGGGCGAGCAGTACTTC; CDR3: CSARIPGEQYF
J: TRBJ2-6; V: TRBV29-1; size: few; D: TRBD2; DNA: TGCAGCGTTGAAGGCGGGGGGGCCTCTGGGGCCAACGTCCTGACTTTC; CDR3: CSVEGGGASGANVLTF
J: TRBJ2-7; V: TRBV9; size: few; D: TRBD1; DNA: TGTGCCAGCAGCATCGGACAGGGGCCCTACGAGCAGTACTTC; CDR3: CASSIGQGPYEQYF
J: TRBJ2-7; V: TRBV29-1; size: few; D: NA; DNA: TGCAGCGGGCGGGCCGATGGATCGGAGGGGGCATACGAGCAGTACTTC; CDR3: CSGRADGSEGAYEQYF
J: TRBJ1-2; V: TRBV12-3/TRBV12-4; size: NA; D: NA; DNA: TGTGCCAACAGTTTAAGGGGATTGGGAGGCTACACCTTC; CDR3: CANSLRGLGGYTF
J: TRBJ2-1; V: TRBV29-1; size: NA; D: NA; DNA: TGCAGCGTTGCCCCGGACAATGAGCAGTTCTTC; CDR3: CSVAPDNEQFF
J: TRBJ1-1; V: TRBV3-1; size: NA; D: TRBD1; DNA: TGTGCCAGCAGCCCGGGACAGAGGAACACTGAAGCTTTCTTT; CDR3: CASSPGQRNTEAFF
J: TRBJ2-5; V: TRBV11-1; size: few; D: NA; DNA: TGTGCCAGCAGCCTGTACCGGCAGTTGGAGACCCAGTACTTC; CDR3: CASSLYRQLETQYF
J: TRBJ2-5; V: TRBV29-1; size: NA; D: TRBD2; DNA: TGCAGCGTTGTGACTAGCGGGAGAGAGACCCAGTACTTC; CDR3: CSVVTSGRETQYF
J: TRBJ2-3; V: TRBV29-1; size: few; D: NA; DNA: TGCAGCGTTGTGAGGGGTAGCACAGATACGCAGTATTTT; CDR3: CSVVRGSTDTQYF
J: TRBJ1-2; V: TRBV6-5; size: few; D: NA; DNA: TGTGCCGCGAAAGGCAGTTACTTAGCTAACTATGGCTACACCTTC; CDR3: CAAKGSYLANYGYTF
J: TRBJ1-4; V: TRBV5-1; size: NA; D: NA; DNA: TGCGCCAGCAGCTTGGTTTTAACAAGTGCAACTAATGAAAAACTGTTTTTT; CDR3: CASSLVLTSATNEKLFF
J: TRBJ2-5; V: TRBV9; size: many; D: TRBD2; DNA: TGTGCCAGCATCCCGTGGGGGGGACTTGGAGAGACCCAGTACTTC; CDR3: CASIPWGGLGETQYF
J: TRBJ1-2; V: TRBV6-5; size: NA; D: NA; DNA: TGTGCCAGCAGTTACCTTGGCGACACCAGGGGCGTTTACGGCTACACCTTC; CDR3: CASSYLGDTRGVYGYTF
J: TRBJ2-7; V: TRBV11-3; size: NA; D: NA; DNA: TGTGCCAGCAGCTTCTGGGACCTCTACGAGCAGTACTTC; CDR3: CASSFWDLYEQYF
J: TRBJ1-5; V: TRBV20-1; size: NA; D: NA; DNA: TGCAGTGCTAGAATCTCGGGGGAAGGGCAGCCCCAGCATTTT; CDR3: CSARISGEGQPQHF
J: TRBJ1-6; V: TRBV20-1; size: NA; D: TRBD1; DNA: TGCAGTGCTTATACCTTAGACAGGGATAATTCACCCCTCCACTTT; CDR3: CSAYTLDRDNSPLHF
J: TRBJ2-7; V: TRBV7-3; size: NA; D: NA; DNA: TGTGCCAGCAGCCAGACGCCGGGACGGGCCTACGAGCAGTACTTC; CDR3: CASSQTPGRAYEQYF
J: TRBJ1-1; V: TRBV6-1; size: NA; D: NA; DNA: TGTGCCAGCAGTGAAGGGCCAGGGCTGAACACTGAAGCTTTCTTT; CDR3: CASSEGPGLNTEAFF
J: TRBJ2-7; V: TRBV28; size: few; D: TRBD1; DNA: TGTGCCAGCAGTTTTCCCATAACAGGGGGCGATCCTTACGAGCAGTACTTC; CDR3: CASSFPITGGDPYEQYF
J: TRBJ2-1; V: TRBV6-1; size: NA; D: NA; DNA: TGTGCCAGCAGCAGAGACGTCTCGTGGGGACCATACAATGAGCAGTTCTTC; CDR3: CASSRDVSWGPYNEQFF
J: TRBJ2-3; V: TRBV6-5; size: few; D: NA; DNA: TGTGCCAGCAGTTCCTCCATTCCAGATACGCAGTATTTT; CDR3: CASSSSIPDTQYF
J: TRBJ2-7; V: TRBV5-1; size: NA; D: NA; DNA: TGCGCCAGCAGCCGACTAAACGAGCAGTACTTC; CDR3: CASSRLNEQYF
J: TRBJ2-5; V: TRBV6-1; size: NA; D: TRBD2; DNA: TGTGCCAGCAGTGAAGGCGGGAGGACGGTTGAGACCCAGTACTTC; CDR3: CASSEGGRTVETQYF
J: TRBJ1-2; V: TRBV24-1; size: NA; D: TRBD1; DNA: TGTGCCACCTCCCAGGGGGGAAATGGCTACACCTTC; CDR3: CATSQGGNGYTF
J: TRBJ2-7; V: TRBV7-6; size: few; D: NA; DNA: TGTGCCAGCAGCTTAGTGGAGGGAAACTCCTACGAGCAGTACTTC; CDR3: CASSLVEGNSYEQYF
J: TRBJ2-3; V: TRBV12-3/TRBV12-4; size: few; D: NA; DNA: TGTGCCAGCAGTTTATACAGCGCAGATACGCAGTATTTT; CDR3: CASSLYSADTQYF
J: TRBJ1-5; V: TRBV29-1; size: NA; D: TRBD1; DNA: TGCAGCGTCGGAGGGACAGGGGCGGATCAGCCCCAGCATTTT; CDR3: CSVGGTGADQPQHF
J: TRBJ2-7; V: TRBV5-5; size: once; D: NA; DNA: TGTGCCAGCAGCTCTATCTCGGGACACTACTACGAGCAGTACTTC; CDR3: CASSSISGHYYEQYF
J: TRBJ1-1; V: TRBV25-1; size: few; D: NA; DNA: TGTGCCAGCAGTGAGGATCGGTTCATGAACACTGAAGCTTTCTTT; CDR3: CASSEDRFMNTEAFF
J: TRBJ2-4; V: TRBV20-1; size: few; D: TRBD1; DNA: TGCAGTGCTAGAGACCGACAGGGTCTGCAGCAGTACTTC; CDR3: CSARDRQGLQQYF